The rows below give T cell receptor beta chains drawn from one sample of a study of shared clonotypes between healthy human individuals. TCRdb keeps only in-frame clones here, not all; method: immunoSEQ multiplex PCR. The table has approximately 470,000 clones, around 85% seen once. The sequenced sample consisted of PBMCs. Every receptor here comes from a woman aged 40 to 50 in good health. Some clones in this sample may be carry-over from other donors' samples. Each CDR3 is given with its conserved first and last residue. The D gene is left open where the match is weak. Size is stated for part of the rows, as once, few or many counts, or as a class when the clone is expanded.

>TRBV29-1|TRBJ2-3|-|-
CSGSTGGGQDTQYF
TGCAGCGGGTCCACAGGGGGGGGTCAAGATACGCAGTATTTT
>TRBV2|TRBJ1-1|-|TRBD1
CASEQGFKGAAFF
TGTGCCAGCGAACAGGGGTTTAAGGGTGCAGCTTTCTTT
>TRBV7-6|TRBJ2-7|-|-
CASSLNIRYEQYF
TGTGCCAGCAGCTTAAATATCCGCTACGAGCAGTACTTC
>TRBV5-1|TRBJ1-1|-|TRBD1
CASSLRPTGGTGTEAFF
TGCGCCAGCAGCCTACGCCCGACAGGGGGTACGGGCACTGAAGCTTTCTTT
>TRBV2|TRBJ2-5|-|TRBD1
CASSEEQGAEETQYF
TGTGCCAGCAGTGAAGAGCAGGGGGCAGAGGAGACCCAGTACTTC
>TRBV28|TRBJ2-1|-|TRBD2
CASRGLAVYNEQFF
TGTGCCAGCAGGGGGCTAGCGGTCTACAATGAGCAGTTCTTC
>TRBV27|TRBJ2-1|-|-
CASSLAMVRDYNEQFF
TGTGCCAGCAGTTTAGCTATGGTGCGGGATTACAATGAGCAGTTCTTC
>TRBV28|TRBJ2-2|-|-
CASSPRTGLTGELFF
TGTGCCAGCAGTCCCCGGACTGGACTCACCGGGGAGCTGTTTTTT
>TRBV28|TRBJ2-3|-|TRBD2
CASRELAGGRTDTQYF
TGTGCCAGCAGAGAACTAGCGGGAGGACGCACAGATACGCAGTATTTT
>TRBV29-1|TRBJ2-5|-|-
CSGTNQETQYF
TGCAGCGGGACCAACCAAGAGACCCAGTACTTC
>TRBV28|TRBJ1-5|few|TRBD1
CASSSPGTGFANQPQHF
TGTGCCAGCAGTAGTCCCGGGACAGGGTTCGCCAATCAGCCCCAGCATTTT
>TRBV27|TRBJ2-1|-|TRBD2
CASRAMPGLAGSSYNEQFF
TGTGCCAGCAGAGCAATGCCGGGACTAGCGGGGAGCTCCTACAATGAGCAGTTCTTC
>TRBV7-9|TRBJ2-1|-|TRBD2
CASSHSGTGGEQFF
TGTGCCAGCAGCCATAGCGGGACTGGAGGTGAGCAGTTCTTC
>TRBV19|TRBJ2-6|few|-
CASSRQSTGANVLTF
TGTGCCAGTAGCCGCCAATCGACAGGGGCCAACGTCCTGACTTTC
>TRBV27|TRBJ1-2|-|-
CASSLSRQYGYTF
TGTGCCAGCAGTTTATCACGACAGTATGGCTACACCTTC
>TRBV14|TRBJ1-2|-|-
CASSQERGHRLGEGYTF
TGTGCCAGCAGCCAAGAGAGAGGGCACCGACTGGGCGAGGGCTACACCTTC
>TRBV7-9|TRBJ1-5|-|TRBD1
CASSLGQGEYSNQPQHF
TGTGCCAGCAGCTTAGGGCAGGGGGAATATAGCAATCAGCCCCAGCATTTT
>TRBV5-4|TRBJ1-2|-|-
CASSLGRGEEGYTF
TGTGCCAGCAGCTTGGGGCGTGGTGAGGAAGGCTACACCTTC
>TRBV11-2|TRBJ1-6|-|-
CASSRPYSPLHF
TGTGCCAGCAGCAGACCCTATTCACCCCTCCACTTT
>TRBV6-1|TRBJ1-1|-|-
CASSETHPPDGSEAFF
TGTGCCAGCAGTGAAACGCATCCCCCGGATGGCTCTGAAGCTTTCTTT
>TRBV5-6|TRBJ2-7|-|TRBD1
CASSLVDRDNFEQYF
TGTGCCAGCAGCTTGGTGGACAGGGATAATTTCGAGCAGTACTTC
>TRBV14|TRBJ2-1|-|-
CASSPKGTYNEQFF
TGTGCCAGCAGTCCGAAAGGCACCTACAATGAGCAGTTCTTC
>TRBV11-2|TRBJ1-1|-|-
CASSPAAAGHTEAFF
TGTGCCAGCAGCCCCGCGGCGGCAGGGCATACTGAAGCTTTCTTT
>TRBV27|TRBJ2-3|-|TRBD2
CASSTLRTSRNTQYF
TGTGCCAGCAGCACTCTTCGGACTAGCAGAAATACGCAGTATTTT
>TRBV2|TRBJ2-5|-|-
CASSVQQETQYF
TGTGCCAGCAGTGTACAACAGGAGACCCAGTACTTC
>TRBV28|TRBJ2-3|-|-
CASSLLDTQYF
TGTGCCAGCAGTCTCTTAGATACGCAGTATTTT